These 14 T cell receptor beta chains came from one sample sequenced in a study of response to subunit inactivated influenza vaccine. From the RT-PCR reads, TCRdb called clonotypes with MiXCR, one entry per CDR3 protein. The data hold about 800,000 distinct CDR3 sequences, with approximately 22% observed a single time. This specimen consisted of PBMCs from blood, obtained around 5 days after vaccination. The receptor source for this set is a man aged 50-60 years who received an inactivated influenza vaccine.

This CDR3 reads CSASLSGGIQETQYF. The CDR3 nucleotides read TGCAGTGCTAGTCTTAGCGGGGGGATCCAAGAGACCCAGTACTTC. The genes are TRBV20-1 and TRBJ2-5; the match to TRBD2 covers 10 bases. The CDR3 is 15 residues long. Looked up from germline, CDR1 is DFQATT and CDR2 is SNEGSKA (reference sequence). Germline trimming cut 3 bases from V and 1 base from J; bases unmatched to any gene: 5.

This clonotype was seen a few times. This chain uses TRBV5-1 with TRBJ2-7, with D unresolved. V lost 0 bases, J lost 1 base, and 8 bases lay in between. The germline CDR1 and CDR2 sequences are SGHRS and YFSETQ. The CDR3 spans 14 residues. The CDR3 is CASSLVQKSYEQYF. CDR3 in DNA: TGCGCCAGCAGCTTGGTCCAAAAATCCTACGAGCAGTACTTC. The full variable domain, completed using reference TRBV5-1 and TRBJ2-7, is KAGVTQTPRYLIKTRGQQVTLSCSPISGHRSVSWYQQTPGQGLQFLFEYFSETQRNKGNFPGRFSGRQFSNSRSEMNVSTLELGDSALYLCASSLVQKSYEQYFGPGTRLTVT.

This clonotype has a handful of counts. This chain joins TRBV28 and TRBJ2-1; D is unclear. The CDR3 is 11 amino acids. V lost 7 bases and J lost 8, with 9 bases in between. The germline V gene has CDR1 MDHEN and CDR2 SYDVKM. The CDR3 region is CASTQYYEQFF. CDR3 nucleotides: TGTGCCAGCACCCAATACTATGAGCAGTTCTTC.

This clonotype has just one count. V and J are TRBV6-1 and TRBJ2-1; 10 nucleotides line up with TRBD1. The CDR3 covers 16 residues. Germline values: CDR1 MNHNS, CDR2 SASEGT. Losses at the gene ends were 5 bases for V and 3 bases for J; bases not matched to a gene: 7. The CDR3 bases are TGTGCCAGCAGTACGACAGGGGGCGGACTCTACAATGAGCAGTTCTTC. It encodes CASSTTGGGLYNEQFF.

This clonotype came up a few times. The chain recombines TRBV7-2 with TRBJ1-6; D may be TRBD1 (5 bases). The germline CDR1 and CDR2 sequences are SGHTA and FQGNSA. V dropped 0 bases and J dropped 7 bases, with 13 bases sitting between them. The CDR3 consists of 16 residues. As DNA, the CDR3 is TGTGCCAGCAGCTTAGCGGCGCCGGGGGGAAATTCACCCCTCCACTTT. This gives the protein CASSLAAPGGNSPLHF. Using reference TRBV7-2 and TRBJ1-6 for the parts outside the CDR3, the full variable domain is GAGVSQSPSNKVTEKGKDVELRCDPISGHTALYWYRQSLGQGLEFLIYFQGNSAPDKSGLPSDRFSAERTGGSVSTLTIQRTQQEDSAVYLCASSLAAPGGNSPLHFGNGTRLTVT.

This chain uses TRBV27 with TRBJ2-1; 12 bases align to TRBD2. V shed 4 bases and J 5 bases; nucleotides not matched to a gene: 9. Germline V gene data show CDR1 as MNHEY and CDR2 as SMNVEV (reference sequence). The CDR3 length is 17 residues. CDR3 sequence (DNA): TGTGCCAGCAGTTCCCGCCCCCCTAGCGGGGGGGACAATGAGCAGTTCTTC. Translated, it gives CASSSRPPSGGDNEQFF.

V usage is TRBV28 and J usage is TRBJ2-1; D might be TRBD2 (5 bases). Per the germline V gene, CDR1 is MDHEN and CDR2 is SYDVKM. CDR3 length: 11 amino acids. V was cut by 1 base and J by 16 bases, with 11 bases left in between. CDR3 coding DNA: TGTGCCAGCAGTTTATCGGGAAAAAAATTCTTC. Translated: CASSLSGKKFF.

The chain combines TRBV5-1 with TRBJ2-2, with D unresolved. Trimming removed 7 bases at V and 8 bases at J, with 24 bases between. Germline CDR1 is SGHRS and CDR2 is YFSETQ. The CDR3 has 16 amino acids. This CDR3 reads CASVESPRAQRGELFF. The CDR3 coding sequence is TGCGCCAGCGTCGAATCCCCCCGGGCACAGAGGGGGGAGCTGTTTTTT.

CDR3 sequence (DNA): TGCAGTGCTCGAAAGTCGACAGGCTACAATGAGCAGTTCTTC. Translating it yields CSARKSTGYNEQFF. This rearrangement joins TRBV20-1 to TRBJ2-1, with D possibly being TRBD1 (6 bases). CDR3 length equals 14 residues. Germline V gives CDR1 DFQATT, CDR2 SNEGSKA (reference sequence). Trimming removed 5 bases at V and 3 bases at J, with 14 bases between.

This clonotype has just a few counts. The chain has TRBV9 and TRBJ2-5; 10 bases match TRBD2. The CDR3 is made up of 15 amino acids. CDR1 and CDR2 (germline): SGDLS, YYNGEE. Losses at the gene ends were 2 bases for V and 5 bases for J; bases not matched to a gene: 6. The CDR3 DNA reads TGTGCCAGCAGCGTTTCTAGCGGGAGAGGGGAGACCCAGTACTTC. It is translated as CASSVSSGRGETQYF.

There are a few counts of this clonotype. The rearrangement joins TRBV5-6 to TRBJ2-1; D is perhaps TRBD1 (9 bases). This CDR3 has 17 amino acids. CDR1 SGHDT and CDR2 YYEEEE come from the germline V gene. V gave up 2 bases and J gave up 7 bases, with 22 bases separating them. CDR3 in amino acids: CASSFFAGGQGRNEQFF. The CDR3, as DNA: TGTGCCAGCAGCTTTTTCGCGGGGGGACAGGGCAGGAATGAGCAGTTCTTC.

The chain carries TRBV20-1 and TRBJ2-6; 10 nucleotides match TRBD1. Germline V gives CDR1 DFQATT, CDR2 SNEGSKA (reference sequence). V shed 0 bases and J 2 bases; nucleotides not matched to a gene: 10. CDR3 size: 19 residues. The CDR3 sequence: CSARDLSAGQGAGANVLTF. CDR3 sequence (DNA): TGCAGTGCTAGAGATCTCAGCGCAGGACAGGGGGCTGGGGCCAACGTCCTGACTTTC.

This chain joins TRBV27 and TRBJ2-3; 9 bases line up with TRBD2. The V gene end was trimmed by 2 bases and the J gene end by 3 bases; junction bases not matched to a gene: 6. The CDR3 is 16 residues long. The germline gives CDR1 MNHEY, CDR2 SMNVEV (reference sequence). CDR3 protein: CASSLNLAGRTDTQYF. For the CDR3, the DNA is TGTGCCAGCAGTTTAAATCTAGCGGGAAGGACAGATACGCAGTATTTT.

CDR3: CASSLAAGTSGNEQYF. The CDR3 region has the DNA TGTGCCAGCAGCTTAGCGGCCGGGACTAGCGGGAACGAGCAGTACTTC. The gene calls are TRBV7-9 and TRBJ2-7; TRBD2 agrees at 13 bases. The J segment lost 5 bases and the V segment lost 0 bases, leaving 4 bases of the junction unmatched. Germline CDR1 reads SEHNR; CDR2 reads FQNEAQ (reference sequence). The CDR3 loop spans 16 amino acids.